Below are 29 T cell receptor beta chains sequenced from a single sample in a study of T cell repertoires in cytomegalovirus infection. TCRdb reprocessed the reads with MiXCR, giving one entry per CDR3 protein. The data show 510,000 or so distinct CDR3 sequences, around a quarter seen once. Sample: PBMCs. The receptor set was obtained from a human donor in good health (CMV status not recorded). Some clones in this sample may be carry-over from other donors' samples.

The CDR3 spells CASSPQAGAVNTDTQYF. The CDR3 bases are TGTGCCAGCAGCCCCCAAGCGGGAGCTGTGAACACAGATACGCAGTATTTT. The V and J genes are TRBV7-1 and TRBJ2-3; 8 nucleotides match TRBD2. TRBV7-1 is sorted into the ORF group, with uncertain function. The CDR3 has 17 residues. Germline trimming cut 5 bases from V and 2 bases from J; bases unmatched to any gene: 12.

The chain couples TRBV12-3 or TRBV12-4 to TRBJ1-2; no reliable D call. The V end was cut by 6 bases, the J end by 6 bases, with 14 bases between. CDR3 size: 13 residues. CDR3 residues: CASSRRGTNGYTF. CDR3 bases: TGTGCCAGCAGCCGCCGGGGAACGAATGGCTACACCTTC.

This clonotype was counted between two and nine times. The chain joins TRBV5-3 to TRBJ1-2; D is perhaps TRBD1 (6 bases). TRBV5-3 counts as an open reading frame of uncertain function. Trimming removed 3 bases from V and 6 bases from J, with 18 bases in between. This CDR3 spans 15 amino acids. The DNA for the CDR3 is TGTGCCAGAAGCTCCGATGAGGGGGAGGCTGATGGCTACACCTTC. It yields the protein CARSSDEGEADGYTF.

This clonotype was detected a few times. The chain uses TRBV11-2 and TRBJ1-3; D is perhaps TRBD1 (5 bases). Looked up from germline, CDR1 is SGHAT and CDR2 is FQNNGV. CDR3 size: 17 residues. Trimming pared 0 bases from V and 4 bases from J, leaving 16 bases between. DNA of the CDR3: TGTGCCAGCAGCTTAGAACCGGGACCAGTGTCCGGAAACACCATATATTTT. Translation gives CASSLEPGPVSGNTIYF.

The chain carries TRBV6-5 and TRBJ1-4; TRBD1 matches 10 bases. This CDR3 spans 16 amino acids. Germline loops: CDR1 MNHEY, CDR2 SVGAGI. The ends lost 2 bases at V and 7 bases at J; junction bases unmatched: 7. DNA for the CDR3: TGTGCCAGCAGTTACGGAGTAGGACAGGGGGGTGAAAAACTGTTTTTT. It encodes CASSYGVGQGGEKLFF.

The chain carries TRBV4-3 and TRBJ1-6; 7 nucleotides align to TRBD1. The CDR3 is made up of 15 amino acids. The V segment lost 1 base and the J segment 9 bases; nucleotides outside the gene matches: 6. CDR1 is LGHNA and CDR2 is YSLEER in the germline V gene. The CDR3 region is CASSQVQGSGSPLHF. The CDR3 nucleotides are TGCGCCAGCAGCCAAGTACAGGGGAGCGGTTCACCCCTCCACTTT.

V usage is TRBV5-6 and J usage is TRBJ2-1; D could derive from TRBD1 or TRBD2 (5 bases each). Germline loops: CDR1 SGHDT, CDR2 YYEEEE. The V end was cut by 3 bases, the J end by 2 bases, with 18 bases between. The CDR3 runs 17 residues. CDR3 loop: CASSWGPKGKAYNEQFF. DNA for the CDR3: TGTGCCAGCAGCTGGGGACCGAAGGGGAAGGCCTACAATGAGCAGTTCTTC.

The gene calls are TRBV5-4 and TRBJ1-2; D is uncertain. The CDR3 length is 12 residues. V lost 5 bases, J lost 2 bases, and 7 bases lay in between. Per the germline V gene, CDR1 is SGHNT and CDR2 is YYREEE (reference sequence). The CDR3 region is CASSFMNYGYTF. CDR3 nucleotide sequence: TGTGCCAGCAGTTTCATGAACTATGGCTACACCTTC.

This clonotype was counted at least ten times. The J gene is TRBJ2-3, the V gene TRBV11-2, with D perhaps TRBD2 (6 bases). Trimming removed 1 base at V and 2 bases at J, with 10 bases between. This CDR3 spans 15 amino acids. Germline CDR1 and CDR2: SGHAT and FQNNGV. CDR3 loop: CASSLVTSFTDTQYF. CDR3 coding DNA: TGTGCCAGCAGCTTAGTTACTAGCTTCACAGATACGCAGTATTTT. The full variable domain, rest sourced from reference TRBV11-2 and TRBJ2-3, is EAGVAQSPRYKIIEKRQSVAFWCNPISGHATLYWYQQILGQGPKLLIQFQNNGVVDDSQLPKDRFSAERLKGVDSTLKIQPAKLEDSAVYLCASSLVTSFTDTQYFGPGTRLTVL.

Worth noting for this clonotype: One base away lies a much larger clone, so this may be a sequencing read error. This chain joins TRBV11-2 and TRBJ1-2; the D is unclear. This CDR3 contains 16 residues. Germline CDR1 is SGHAT and CDR2 is FQNNGV. The chain's CDR3 is CASSLATVDPRDGFTF. CDR3 nucleotides: TGTGCCAGCAGCTTAGCAACGGTCGATCCCCGCGATGGCTTCACCTTC.

In this sample, this clonotype turned up many times. The CDR3, as DNA: TGTGCCAGCAGCCCTTCGGGGCAGCCCCAGCATTTT. It codes for CASSPSGQPQHF. V gene TRBV7-2 combines with J gene TRBJ1-5; D remains unclear. The CDR3 totals 12 residues. Trimming pared 5 bases from V and 7 bases from J, leaving 9 bases between. Germline CDR1 reads SGHTA; CDR2 reads FQGNSA.

The chain combines TRBV10-3 with TRBJ2-1, with TRBD1 identical over 11 bases. J was trimmed by 8 bases and V by 0 bases; bases with no gene match: 3. CDR3 length: 15 residues. Germline loops: CDR1 ENHRY, CDR2 SYGVKD. The CDR3 DNA is TGTGCCATCAGTGAGTCCCCGGGACAGGGGGATGAGCAGTTCTTC. Translation gives CAISESPGQGDEQFF.

The chain employs TRBV28 and TRBJ1-2, with 9 bases that match TRBD1. The CDR3 covers 13 residues. The germline gives CDR1 MDHEN, CDR2 SYDVKM. J lost 8 bases, V lost 6 bases, and 7 bases had no gene match. The CDR3 reads CASRRGQGRGYTF. The CDR3, as DNA: TGTGCCAGCAGACGAGGACAGGGGCGAGGCTACACCTTC.

This clonotype was seen ten or more times. The rearrangement links TRBV7-2 to TRBJ2-2; D is ambiguous. The germline gives CDR1 SGHTA, CDR2 FQGNSA. With 3 bases removed from V and 6 bases from J, the gap between germline ends came to 11 bases. This CDR3 contains 14 residues. The CDR3 nucleotides are TGTGCCAGCAGCTTCAATGACCCGCCCGGGGAGCTGTTTTTT. Translating gives CASSFNDPPGELFF.

The CDR3 loop reads CASSLDILNTEAFF. Here the CDR3 DNA reads TGTGCCAGCAGCTTAGACATACTTAACACTGAAGCTTTCTTT. The gene calls are TRBV7-6 and TRBJ1-1; D remains ambiguous. Germline CDR1 SGHVS, CDR2 FNYEAQ. CDR3 length: 14 amino acids. V was cut by 1 base and J by 2 bases, with 8 bases left in between. The complete variable domain, with remaining parts taken from reference TRBV7-6 and TRBJ1-1, reads GAGVSQSPRYKVTKRGQDVALRCDPISGHVSLYWYRQALGQGPEFLTYFNYEAQQDKSGLPNDRFSAERPEGSISTLTIQRTEQRDSAMYRCASSLDILNTEAFFGQGTRLTVV.

V and J are TRBV6-2 or TRBV6-3 and TRBJ2-7; TRBD2 matches at 16 bases. The CDR3 sequence is 15 residues long. Losses at the gene ends were 5 bases for V and 6 bases for J; bases not matched to a gene: 4. Germline lookup yields CDR1 MNHEY and CDR2 SVGEGT. The CDR3 DNA follows: TGTGCCAGCAGTGGGACTAGCGGGAGGGCCGTCGAGCAGTACGTC. It codes for CASSGTSGRAVEQYV.

This clonotype was observed many times. The chain uses TRBV7-3 and TRBJ2-5, with TRBD2 identical over 16 bases. The V segment lost 5 bases and the J segment 5 bases; nucleotides outside the gene matches: 5. The CDR3 spans 16 residues. Looked up from germline, CDR1 is SGHTA and CDR2 is FQGTGA. DNA of the CDR3: TGTGCCAGCAGCCCTGGGACTAGCGGGGGGGGGGAGACCCAGTACTTC. This gives the protein CASSPGTSGGGETQYF.

This chain connects TRBV6-6 to TRBJ1-5, with D possibly matching TRBD1 (5 bases). This CDR3 spans 16 amino acids. Germline-derived CDR1 and CDR2 are MNHNY and SVGAGI (reference sequence). V dropped 2 bases and J dropped 3 bases, with 14 bases sitting between them. In DNA form, the CDR3 reads TGTGCCAGCAGTTACCCGGCTGGGGGTTACAATCAGCCCCAGCATTTT. Translating it yields CASSYPAGGYNQPQHF.

The chain links TRBV20-1 to TRBJ2-7; TRBD2 matches 10 bases. The V and J ends lost 2 bases and 2 bases, in that order; junction bases with no gene match: 3. The CDR3 is 14 residues long. CDR1 is DFQATT and CDR2 is SNEGSKA in the germline V gene (reference sequence). CDR3 nucleotides: TGCAGTGCTAGATCCAGCGGGAGGGCCTACGAGCAGTACTTC. It encodes CSARSSGRAYEQYF.

This clonotype was seen more than once but under ten times. The chain couples TRBV9 to TRBJ1-5, with TRBD1 matching 7 bases. Germline V gene data show CDR1 as SGDLS and CDR2 as YYNGEE. The ends lost 4 bases at V and 3 bases at J; junction bases unmatched: 7. This CDR3 has 15 amino acids. The CDR3 coding sequence is TGTGCCAGCAGCCTCGGGACAGCAGACAATCAGCCCCAGCATTTT. It translates to CASSLGTADNQPQHF.

V is TRBV28 and J is TRBJ1-5; 7 bases are shared with TRBD1. CDR1 MDHEN and CDR2 SYDVKM come from the germline V gene. This CDR3 region has 14 residues. The V gene end was trimmed by 7 bases and the J gene end by 7 bases; junction bases not matched to a gene: 10. CDR3 DNA: TGTGCCAGCATTTGGACAGGTCGATCCCAGCCCCAGCATTTT. Its translation: CASIWTGRSQPQHF.

At least ten counts were recorded for this clonotype. The V and J genes are TRBV14 and TRBJ2-1; 8 bases align to TRBD2. J was trimmed by 5 bases and V by 8 bases; bases with no gene match: 11. From germline, CDR1 is SGHDN and CDR2 FVKESK. This CDR3 has 15 amino acids. CDR3 in DNA: TGTGCCAGCGGTATAGCGGGACCCAGGAACAATGAGCAGTTCTTC. As protein: CASGIAGPRNNEQFF.

The chain couples TRBV2 to TRBJ1-4; D gene ambiguous. Looked up from germline, CDR1 is SNHLY and CDR2 is FYNNEI. Trimming shortened V by 8 bases and J by 4 bases, and 8 bases separated the two germline ends. The CDR3 is 12 amino acids. The CDR3 DNA reads TGTGCCAGCGGTGGAGATAATGAAAAACTGTTTTTT. Translation: CASGGDNEKLFF. The whole variable domain, remainder taken from reference TRBV2 and TRBJ1-4, is EPEVTQTPSHQVTQMGQEVILRCVPISNHLYFYWYRQILGQKVEFLVSFYNNEISEKSEIFDDQFSVERPDGSNFTLKIRSTKLEDSAMYFCASGGDNEKLFFGSGTQLSVL.

V usage is TRBV29-1 and J usage is TRBJ1-2; D is unresolved. Germline V gene data show CDR1 as SQVTM and CDR2 as ANQGSEA. Trimming removed 1 base at V and 8 bases at J, with 14 bases between. This CDR3 is built from 13 residues. This CDR3 is CSVEVFGLSGYTF. The CDR3, as DNA: TGCAGCGTTGAAGTTTTCGGTCTGTCGGGCTACACCTTC. The whole variable domain, filled in from reference TRBV29-1 and TRBJ1-2, reads SAVISQKPSRDICQRGTSLTIQCQVDSQVTMMFWYRQQPGQSLTLIATANQGSEATYESGFVIDKFPISRPNLTFSTLTVSNMSPEDSSIYLCSVEVFGLSGYTFGSGTRLTVV.

This clonotype has just a few counts. The chain joins TRBV28 to TRBJ1-5; D remains ambiguous. V was shortened by 11 bases and J by 5 bases, with 16 bases between the two germline ends. The CDR3 runs to 13 residues. CDR1 and CDR2 from the germline V gene are MDHEN and SYDVKM. CDR3 loop: CAEGGRTDQPQHF. The CDR3 DNA reads as TGTGCCGAAGGAGGACGGACCGATCAGCCCCAGCATTTT. The complete variable domain, with remaining parts taken from reference TRBV28 and TRBJ1-5, reads DVKVTQSSRYLVKRTGEKVFLECVQDMDHENMFWYRQDPGLGLRLIYFSYDVKMKEKGDIPEGYSVSREKKERFSLILESASTNQTSMYLCAEGGRTDQPQHFGDGTRLSIL.

V and J are TRBV2 and TRBJ1-2, with 7 bases lining up with TRBD1. With 0 bases clipped from V and 4 bases from J, the junction kept 2 bases outside the gene matches. The CDR3 length is 14 residues. Germline values: CDR1 SNHLY, CDR2 FYNNEI. The CDR3 reads CASSEARQGYGYTF. The CDR3 DNA is TGTGCCAGCAGTGAAGCGAGACAGGGCTATGGCTACACCTTC.

V and J are TRBV19 and TRBJ1-1; no clear D. Trimming pared 4 bases from V and 10 bases from J, leaving 25 bases between. Germline CDR1 LNHDA, CDR2 SQIVND (reference sequence). The CDR3 loop spans 16 amino acids. The CDR3 spells CASSNRLGPSSRVAFF. In DNA, the CDR3 is TGTGCCAGTAGTAACCGCCTTGGGCCCTCCTCCCGTGTAGCTTTCTTT.

This chain uses TRBV7-6 with TRBJ2-3, with 9 bases matching TRBD1. The CDR3 runs to 12 residues. The trim removed 7 bases at V and 11 bases at J, leaving 7 bases unmatched. Germline V lookup: CDR1 SGHVS, CDR2 FNYEAQ. CDR3 loop: CASTATGGKQYF. The CDR3 bases are TGTGCCAGCACCGCTACAGGGGGCAAGCAGTATTTT.

V gene TRBV12-3 or TRBV12-4 combines with J gene TRBJ2-3; D may correspond to TRBD1 or TRBD2 (6 bases each). The CDR3 sequence is 14 residues long. Between the trimmed V and J ends, which lost 1 base and 6 bases, there was a span of 11 bases. The CDR3 nucleotides read TGTGCCAGCAGTTTAGGACAGGACTACGATACGCAGTATTTT. It codes for CASSLGQDYDTQYF.